Each of the 27 T cell receptor beta chains below was sequenced from the same sample in a study of shared clonotypes between healthy human individuals. Method: immunoSEQ multiplex PCR; TCRdb's copy keeps in-frame clones and lacks some. Of approximately 1,500,000 clones in the sample, around 98% were seen once. Material: naive CD4+ T cells sorted from blood. Stated subset: CD45RA+ positively selected. The receptors were gathered from a man in his thirties or forties in good health.

This chain connects TRBV7-9 to TRBJ2-7; D possibly matches TRBD1 or TRBD2 (5 bases each). This CDR3 is built from 15 residues. The germline V gene encodes CDR1 SEHNR and CDR2 FQNEAQ (reference sequence). Trimming took 5 bases from V and 3 from J, leaving 17 bases between them. The chain's CDR3 is CASSPRGESVYEQYF. CDR3 nucleotide sequence: TGTGCCAGCAGCCCCCGAGGGGAATCAGTCTACGAGCAGTACTTC.

Points on this clone: Within the sample, other DNA sequences also encode this same CDR3. The J gene is TRBJ2-2, the V gene TRBV18; 9 bases are a match to TRBD2. This CDR3 is 16 amino acids long. The germline V gene has CDR1 KGHSH and CDR2 LQKENI. V dropped 3 bases and J dropped 4; count of bases not matched to a gene: 6. Here the CDR3 reads CASSPPSGRTTGELFF. The DNA for the CDR3 is TGTGCCAGCTCACCTCCCAGCGGGAGGACCACCGGGGAGCTGTTTTTT. Full variable domain (rest looked up from reference TRBV18 and TRBJ2-2): NAGVMQNPRHLVRRRGQEARLRCSPMKGHSHVYWYRQLPEEGLKFMVYLQKENIIDESGMPKERFSAEFPKEGPSILRIQQVVRGDSAAYFCASSPPSGRTTGELFFGEGSRLTVL.

This clone was seen a single time. At one of its ends the junction is not consistent with the germline gene, which may arise from a read error. The J gene is TRBJ2-4, the V gene TRBV18, with unresolved D. CDR3 length equals 10 residues. Germline V lookup: CDR1 KGHSH, CDR2 LQKENI. The CDR3 is CASSLVVGLF. The CDR3 bases are TGTGCCAGCTCACTCGTAGTAGGGCTGTTC.

In nucleotides, the CDR3 is TGTGCCAGCTCCCTGAAAACAGCTAGCAATCAGCCCCAGCATTTT. Its protein is CASSLKTASNQPQHF. The rearrangement uses TRBV2 and TRBJ1-5; no firm D call. The CDR3 consists of 15 residues. Germline CDR1 and CDR2: SNHLY and FYNNEI. The ends were cut back, 8 bases at V and 0 bases at J, with 14 bases in the middle.

This chain links TRBV10-3 with TRBJ2-7; 8 positions match TRBD2. Looked up from germline, CDR1 is ENHRY and CDR2 is SYGVKD. The J segment lost 0 bases and the V segment lost 4 bases, leaving 8 bases of the junction unmatched. There are 16 residues in the CDR3. The CDR3, as DNA: TGTGCCATCAGTGGGACCCTTCGGGGGGGCTCCTACGAGCAGTACTTC. Protein sequence: CAISGTLRGGSYEQYF.

This clone has only one observation. V and J are TRBV7-3 and TRBJ2-1, with TRBD2 as a possible D gene (6 bases). Deletions cut 5 bases from V and 3 bases from J, with 14 bases between. CDR3 size: 15 residues. From germline, CDR1 is SGHTA and CDR2 FQGTGA. The CDR3 sequence is CASSHQRVNYNEQFF. The CDR3 bases are TGTGCCAGCAGCCATCAGCGGGTTAACTACAATGAGCAGTTCTTC.

V is TRBV28 and J is TRBJ2-7; 14 bases align to TRBD2. The CDR3 has 16 amino acids. Losses at the gene ends were 5 bases for V and 4 bases for J; bases not matched to a gene: 7. Looked up from germline, CDR1 is MDHEN and CDR2 is SYDVKM. For the CDR3, the DNA is TGTGCCAGCAGTACGACTCGACTAGCGGGAGGGTACGAGCAGTACTTC. Translated, it gives CASSTTRLAGGYEQYF.

The chain recombines TRBV5-4 with TRBJ2-5; TRBD2 agrees at 12 bases. This CDR3 is built from 20 residues. The germline V gene encodes CDR1 SGHNT and CDR2 YYREEE (reference sequence). The trim removed 4 bases at V and 5 bases at J, leaving 21 bases unmatched. CDR3 residues: CASSADRARRLAGVWETQYF. The CDR3 DNA is TGTGCCAGCAGCGCAGACAGGGCCCGGAGACTAGCGGGAGTTTGGGAGACCCAGTACTTC.

This clone showed up just once. The chain uses TRBV11-2 and TRBJ2-1, with 14 bases lining up with TRBD2. The CDR3 loop spans 18 amino acids. The germline V gene encodes CDR1 SGHAT and CDR2 FQNNGV. With V trimmed by 1 base and J by 5 bases, 7 bases remained unmatched. The chain's CDR3 is CASSLGLAGGPLDNEQFF. As DNA, the CDR3 is TGTGCCAGCAGCTTAGGACTAGCGGGAGGGCCTTTGGACAATGAGCAGTTCTTC. Full variable domain (remainder filled in from reference TRBV11-2 and TRBJ2-1): EAGVAQSPRYKIIEKRQSVAFWCNPISGHATLYWYQQILGQGPKLLIQFQNNGVVDDSQLPKDRFSAERLKGVDSTLKIQPAKLEDSAVYLCASSLGLAGGPLDNEQFFGPGTRLTVL.

The J gene is TRBJ2-5, the V gene TRBV7-8; 8 bases map to TRBD1. The CDR3 extends over 14 amino acids. V gave up 4 bases and J gave up 5 bases; unmatched junction bases: 6. Germline V gene lookup returns CDR1 SGHVS and CDR2 FQNEAQ. The CDR3 here is CASSSMTGDETQYF. The CDR3 nucleotides read TGTGCCAGCAGCTCCATGACAGGGGACGAGACCCAGTACTTC.

The chain couples TRBV5-4 to TRBJ2-3; 7 bases line up with TRBD1. V was pared by 0 bases and J by 4 bases, with 11 bases of the junction left unmatched. Germline-derived CDR1 and CDR2 are SGHNT and YYREEE (reference sequence). This CDR3 region has 17 residues. The CDR3 nucleotides read TGTGCCAGCAGCTTGGTCGGCAGGGGGTTTTCTCCAGATACGCAGTATTTT. Translated, it gives CASSLVGRGFSPDTQYF.

The chain recombines TRBV6-4 with TRBJ2-1; 8 bases agree with TRBD2. The V gene's germline CDR1 is MRHNA and CDR2 SNTAGT. The V segment lost 4 bases and the J segment 8 bases; nucleotides outside the gene matches: 7. This CDR3 has 14 residues. The CDR3 region has the DNA TGTGCCAGCAGTGCAGCGGGAGCTGGATATGAGCAGTTCTTC. This codes for CASSAAGAGYEQFF.

Notes on this clone: The same CDR3 can be traced to other DNA sequences in this sample. The chain combines TRBV15 with TRBJ1-5; 7 positions match TRBD1. This CDR3 comprises 15 residues. CDR1 and CDR2 (germline): LNHNV, YYDKDF (reference sequence). V trimming: 1 base; J trimming: 3 bases; junction bases outside the gene matches: 3. The chain's CDR3 is CATSRGGTDNQPQHF. Here the CDR3 DNA reads TGTGCCACCAGCAGAGGAGGGACAGACAATCAGCCCCAGCATTTT.

The chain is built from TRBV25-1 and TRBJ2-7; 8 bases are a match to TRBD1. The CDR3 loop spans 13 amino acids. Germline assignment: CDR1 MGHDK and CDR2 SYGVNS. Trimming removed 8 bases from V and 2 bases from J; junction bases left unmatched: 5. The CDR3 region has the DNA TGTGCCAGCCCCGGACAGGGAGCCTACGAGCAGTACTTC. Protein product: CASPGQGAYEQYF.

This clone was picked up one time. The chain combines TRBV4-3 with TRBJ2-3, with no clear D. Trimming cost V 2 bases and J 0 bases, with 6 bases left between them. Germline CDR1 reads LGHNA; CDR2 reads YSLEER. The CDR3 spans 14 residues. The CDR3 loop reads CASSQSPSTDTQYF. CDR3 DNA sequence: TGCGCCAGCAGCCAAAGTCCGAGCACAGATACGCAGTATTTT.

The chain combines TRBV5-1 with TRBJ2-7; 10 bases match TRBD1. The V gene end was trimmed by 2 bases and the J gene end by 1 base; junction bases not matched to a gene: 3. Germline CDR1 SGHRS, CDR2 YFSETQ. The CDR3 is made up of 15 amino acids. The CDR3 loop is CASSFRTGGSYEQYF. Here the CDR3 DNA reads TGCGCCAGCAGCTTCCGGACAGGGGGTTCCTACGAGCAGTACTTC.

The V gene is TRBV6-6, the J gene TRBJ2-7, with D maybe TRBD1 (5 bases). CDR3 length equals 13 residues. Germline-derived CDR1 and CDR2 are MNHNY and SVGAGI (reference sequence). Trimming shortened V by 9 bases and J by 3 bases, and 15 bases separated the two germline ends. As DNA, the CDR3 is TGTGCCAGTCAAGGGGTCCCGCGCTACGAGCAGTACTTC. This translates into CASQGVPRYEQYF.

This sequence joins TRBV14 and TRBJ2-2; D may be TRBD2 (5 bases). The CDR3 loop spans 15 amino acids. Germline V CDR1 and CDR2: SGHDN, FVKESK. Trimming took off 4 bases at V and 4 bases at J, with 13 bases between the two ends. CDR3 in amino acids: CASSRRELGTGELFF. In DNA form, the CDR3 reads TGTGCCAGCAGCCGAAGGGAGTTGGGCACCGGGGAGCTGTTTTTT.

V usage is TRBV15 and J usage is TRBJ1-2, with 8 bases that match TRBD1. Germline-derived CDR1 and CDR2 are LNHNV and YYDKDF (reference sequence). Trimming cost V 1 base and J 8 bases; bases outside gene matches: 9. The CDR3 is 15 amino acids. The CDR3 loop reads CATSRALAGGRGYTF. The CDR3, as DNA: TGTGCCACCAGCAGAGCCCTAGCAGGGGGCCGGGGCTACACCTTC.

The gene calls are TRBV28 and TRBJ1-5; 7 bases are a match to TRBD1. Losses at the gene ends were 6 bases for V and 2 bases for J; bases not matched to a gene: 10. The length of the CDR3 is 16 residues. Germline CDR1 is MDHEN and CDR2 is SYDVKM. In DNA form, the CDR3 reads TGTGCCAGCAGCCAACACAGGGGTGGAGGCAATCAGCCCCAGCATTTT. The encoded protein is CASSQHRGGGNQPQHF.

The V and J genes are TRBV10-3 and TRBJ2-1; TRBD1 or TRBD2 may be the D gene (5 bases each). Germline V gene data show CDR1 as ENHRY and CDR2 as SYGVKD. V lost 8 bases, J lost 9 bases, and 11 bases lay in between. This CDR3 has 11 amino acids. The chain's CDR3 is CAIRSGGEQFF. Written as DNA, the CDR3 is TGTGCCATCCGGAGTGGGGGTGAGCAGTTCTTC.

The CDR3 loop reads CASSYTGGNGNTIYF. CDR3 nucleotide sequence: TGTGCCAGCAGCTATACAGGGGGGAACGGAAACACCATATATTTT. The chain joins TRBV9 to TRBJ1-3; 8 bases agree with TRBD1. The germline gives CDR1 SGDLS, CDR2 YYNGEE. The CDR3 totals 15 residues. J gave up 4 bases and V 4 bases, and 7 bases lay outside the gene matches.

This chain connects TRBV5-1 to TRBJ2-7, with D possibly being TRBD2 (7 bases). The V and J ends lost 0 bases and 8 bases respectively, with 24 bases between them. Germline-derived CDR1 and CDR2 are SGHRS and YFSETQ. The CDR3 totals 17 residues. For the CDR3, the DNA is TGCGCCAGCAGCTTGGGTTTCGAAAGCGGGGACAATACGAAGCAGTACTTC. This encodes CASSLGFESGDNTKQYF.

The chain joins TRBV6-1 to TRBJ2-5; D possibly uses TRBD1 or TRBD2 (5 bases each). The CDR3 extends over 14 amino acids. Deletions cut 6 bases from V and 5 bases from J, with 16 bases between. The germline V gene has CDR1 MNHNS and CDR2 SASEGT. The CDR3 sequence is CASRARGALETQYF. The CDR3 DNA is TGTGCCAGCAGGGCCCGAGGGGCGCTTGAGACCCAGTACTTC.

V usage is TRBV11-2 and J usage is TRBJ2-2, with 10 bases lining up with TRBD2. The CDR3 is 16 residues long. V lost 0 bases to trimming and J lost 7 bases; unmatched junction nucleotides: 5. Germline-derived CDR1 and CDR2 are SGHAT and FQNNGV. The DNA of the CDR3 is TGTGCCAGCAGCTTAGAGGCTAGCGGGAGAATCGGGGAGCTGTTTTTT. Its protein product is CASSLEASGRIGELFF.

V and J are TRBV19 and TRBJ2-1; 7 nucleotides line up with TRBD2. The J segment lost 4 bases and the V segment lost 4 bases, leaving 7 bases of the junction unmatched. Germline V gives CDR1 LNHDA, CDR2 SQIVND (reference sequence). CDR3 length: 15 residues. As DNA, the CDR3 is TGTGCCAGTAGTAAGGGGCGGGAGACGTACAATGAGCAGTTCTTC. Protein sequence: CASSKGRETYNEQFF.

V and J are TRBV28 and TRBJ1-3; D not resolved. The germline CDR1 and CDR2 sequences are MDHEN and SYDVKM. The CDR3 loop spans 13 amino acids. The V and J ends lost 5 bases and 0 bases respectively, with 5 bases between them. CDR3 in DNA: TGTGCCAGCAGTACTAACTCTGGAAACACCATATATTTT. Amino acids: CASSTNSGNTIYF.